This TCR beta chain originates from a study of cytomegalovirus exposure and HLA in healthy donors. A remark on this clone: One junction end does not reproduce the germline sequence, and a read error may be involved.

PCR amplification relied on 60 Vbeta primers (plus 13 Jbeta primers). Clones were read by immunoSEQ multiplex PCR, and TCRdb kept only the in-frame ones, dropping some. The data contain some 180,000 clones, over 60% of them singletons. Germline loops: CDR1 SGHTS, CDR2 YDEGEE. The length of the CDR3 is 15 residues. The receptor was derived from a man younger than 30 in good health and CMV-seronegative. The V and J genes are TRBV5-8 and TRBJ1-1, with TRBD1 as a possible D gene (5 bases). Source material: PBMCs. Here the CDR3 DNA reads TGTGCCAGCACCCGGGGGGAGGGGTTGAACGCTGAAGCTTTCTTT. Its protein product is CASTRGEGLNAEAFF.